This T cell receptor (beta chain) comes out of a study of OX40 agonist ivuxolimab in advanced cancers. TCRdb keeps only in-frame clones here, not all; method: immunoSEQ multiplex PCR. The sample contains roughly 75,000 clones, roughly 90% of which appear only once. A word on this clone: The antigen is not known. The sample carries other DNA sequences with the same CDR3.

Study-wide findings and caveats: Circulating CD4+ and CD8+ T cells showed clonal expansion by week 6 at 0.1 to 3.0 mg/kg.

Drawing of blood for sampling happened at baseline, at cycle 4 day 1, and at cycle 7 day 1. The starting material was CD4+ or CD8+ T cells sorted from blood, obtained in a trial of the OX40 agonist ivuxolimab. The source is an adult with an advanced solid tumor such as melanoma, head and neck, liver or kidney cancer.

CDR3 region: CASSAGQGAYEQYF. DNA for the CDR3: TGCGCCAGCAGCGCGGGACAGGGGGCCTACGAGCAGTACTTC. The V call is TRBV5-1, the J call TRBJ2-7; 11 nucleotides agree with TRBD1. CDR1 is SGHRS and CDR2 is YFSETQ in the germline V gene. The CDR3 covers 14 residues. The V and J ends lost 4 bases and 2 bases, in that order; junction bases with no gene match: 2. The whole variable domain, filled in from reference TRBV5-1 and TRBJ2-7, reads KAGVTQTPRYLIKTRGQQVTLSCSPISGHRSVSWYQQTPGQGLQFLFEYFSETQRNKGNFPGRFSGRQFSNSRSEMNVSTLELGDSALYLCASSAGQGAYEQYFGPGTRLTVT.